What follows are 18 T cell receptor beta chains derived from one specimen sequenced in a study of OX40 agonist ivuxolimab in advanced cancers. The table came from immunoSEQ multiplex PCR; TCRdb's copy has only in-frame clones and leaves some out. The sample holds 8,000 to 11,000 clones, over 70% seen once. The sequenced sample was CD4+ or CD8+ T cells sorted from blood, obtained in a trial of the OX40 agonist ivuxolimab. The receptors were gathered from an adult with an advanced solid tumor such as melanoma, head and neck, liver or kidney cancer.

V and J are TRBV6-1 and TRBJ1-5, with D hard to call. The CDR3 covers 10 residues. Germline CDR1 MNHNS, CDR2 SASEGT. The V gene lost 8 bases and the J gene lost 10 bases, with 9 bases spanning the gap. The CDR3 loop is CASGGFPQHF. The CDR3 DNA follows: TGTGCCAGCGGAGGGTTTCCCCAGCATTTT.

V is TRBV6-5 and J is TRBJ2-3, with 7 bases lining up with TRBD1. The CDR3 has 13 amino acids. J lost 7 bases, V lost 6 bases, and 7 bases had no gene match. Germline V gene sequence: CDR1 MNHEY, CDR2 SVGAGI. CDR3 in DNA: TGTGCCAGCAGCCCCGGACAGGCCTATACGCAGTATTTT. Its protein is CASSPGQAYTQYF.

The chain employs TRBV21-1 and TRBJ1-1; the D call TRBD1 from the table was never checked on the DNA. TRBV21-1 is marked as a pseudogene. The CDR3 loop spans 15 amino acids. This CDR3 is CASSAPGQGNTEAFF. CDR3 in DNA: TGTGCCAGCAGCGCTCCGGGACAGGGGAACACTGAAGCTTTCTTT.

V usage is TRBV30 and J usage is TRBJ2-1; 12 bases are a match to TRBD2. The CDR3 contains 14 residues. Germline assignment: CDR1 GTSNPN and CDR2 SVGIG (reference sequence). Trimming cost V 5 bases and J 9 bases; bases outside gene matches: 8. CDR3 region: CAWDLAGGPGEQFF. In DNA, the CDR3 is TGTGCCTGGGACCTAGCGGGAGGGCCGGGTGAGCAGTTCTTC. Full variable domain (missing parts from reference TRBV30 and TRBJ2-1): SQTIHQWPATLVQPVGSPLSLECTVEGTSNPNLYWYRQAAGRGLQLLFYSVGIGQISSEVPQNLSASRPQDRQFILSSKKLLLSDSGFYLCAWDLAGGPGEQFFGPGTRLTVL.

CDR3 nucleotides: TGTGCCATCAGTGTGTCGGCGGGAGCCACCTCTGGGGCCAACGTCCTGACTTTC. Translated, it gives CAISVSAGATSGANVLTF. The chain recombines TRBV10-3 with TRBJ2-6; 7 bases map to TRBD2. This CDR3 has 18 residues. The V segment lost 4 bases and the J segment 0 bases; nucleotides outside the gene matches: 9. The germline CDR1 and CDR2 sequences are ENHRY and SYGVKD.

This rearrangement joins TRBV18 to TRBJ1-5, with D hard to call. V was trimmed by 2 bases and J by 0 bases, leaving 11 bases between them. CDR3 length: 16 amino acids. Per the germline V gene, CDR1 is KGHSH and CDR2 is LQKENI. CDR3 residues: CASSPESRVSNQPQHF. In DNA form, the CDR3 reads TGTGCCAGCTCACCAGAGTCGAGGGTTAGCAATCAGCCCCAGCATTTT.

The J gene is TRBJ2-5, the V gene TRBV4-2, with 16 bases that match TRBD2. This CDR3 comprises 16 residues. Trimming took 4 bases from V and 5 from J; bases not matched to a gene: 4. In germline, CDR1 is LGHNA, CDR2 YNFKEQ. CDR3 sequence (DNA): TGTGCCAGCAGCCGTGGGACTAGCGGGAGGGATGAGACCCAGTACTTC. Translation: CASSRGTSGRDETQYF.

V and J are TRBV27 and TRBJ1-1; a possible D gene is TRBD1 (5 bases). Trimming left V 6 bases short and J 2 bases short, with 7 bases between. The length of the CDR3 is 12 residues. Per germline, CDR1 MNHEY and CDR2 SMNVEV (reference sequence). The CDR3 nucleotides are TGTGCCAGCAGGACAGCTAACACTGAAGCTTTCTTT. This translates into CASRTANTEAFF.

The chain combines TRBV30 with TRBJ2-7, with 7 bases identical to TRBD2. After removal of 2 bases from V and 2 bases from J, the junction contained 6 bases not matched to a gene. Germline CDR1 reads GTSNPN; CDR2 reads SVGIG (reference sequence). The CDR3 extends over 14 amino acids. CDR3 DNA: TGTGCCTGGAGTCCCGCTAGCGGCCCCTACGAGCAGTACTTC. Translating it yields CAWSPASGPYEQYF.

This rearrangement joins TRBV5-8 to TRBJ2-7, with D perhaps TRBD1 (5 bases). V was shortened by 4 bases and J by 2 bases, with 13 bases between the two germline ends. The CDR3 has 14 amino acids. In germline, CDR1 is SGHTS, CDR2 YDEGEE. CDR3 DNA: TGTGCCAGCAGCCCCCGGACACCAACCTACGAGCAGTACTTC. Its protein product is CASSPRTPTYEQYF.

The rearrangement uses TRBV28 and TRBJ2-5; D is ambiguous. The germline CDR1 and CDR2 sequences are MDHEN and SYDVKM. V lost 10 bases and J lost 0, with 15 bases in between. The CDR3 has 14 amino acids. CDR3 region: CATLRPGYQETQYF. The CDR3 DNA reads as TGTGCCACACTCCGTCCTGGGTACCAAGAGACCCAGTACTTC.

This clone was seen only a few times. V is TRBV19 and J is TRBJ2-7; 10 bases align to TRBD2. Germline V CDR1 and CDR2: LNHDA, SQIVND (reference sequence). The CDR3 sequence is 13 residues long. Trimming took 1 base from V and 6 from J; bases not matched to a gene: 0. CDR3 residues: CASSIGTSGEQYF. CDR3 DNA: TGTGCCAGTAGTATAGGGACTAGCGGCGAGCAGTACTTC. Supplemented by reference TRBV19 and TRBJ2-7, the full variable domain reads DGGITQSPKYLFRKEGQNVTLSCEQNLNHDAMYWYRQDPGQGLRLIYYSQIVNDFQKGDIAEGYSVSREKKESFPLTVTSAQKNPTAFYLCASSIGTSGEQYFGPGTRLTVT.

The V call is TRBV28, the J call TRBJ1-4; 10 nucleotides align to TRBD1. CDR3 size: 14 residues. Trimming took 6 bases from V and 8 from J; bases not matched to a gene: 6. Germline V gives CDR1 MDHEN, CDR2 SYDVKM. CDR3 sequence reads: CASRTGGESEKLFF. CDR3 bases: TGTGCCAGCAGGACAGGGGGCGAATCGGAAAAACTGTTTTTT.

V is TRBV29-1 and J is TRBJ2-3; 9 nucleotides match TRBD2. The CDR3 runs to 14 residues. Looked up from germline, CDR1 is SQVTM and CDR2 is ANQGSEA. Unmatched junction bases numbered 9, after V lost 3 bases and J lost 8 bases. The CDR3 DNA follows: TGCAGCGTTGACCTTAGCGGGAGTTTGAGTACGCAGTATTTT. Amino acid sequence: CSVDLSGSLSTQYF.

The chain uses TRBV4-2 and TRBJ2-5; 11 nucleotides agree with TRBD1. CDR1 and CDR2 from the germline V gene are LGHNA and YNFKEQ. With 4 bases clipped from V and 5 bases from J, the junction kept 12 bases outside the gene matches. The CDR3 extends over 17 amino acids. CDR3 sequence reads: CASSPYTRDRGGETQYF. The CDR3 DNA reads TGTGCCAGCAGCCCCTACACCCGGGACAGGGGGGGGGAGACCCAGTACTTC.

This rearrangement joins TRBV6-1 to TRBJ1-2, with D unclear. Trimming removed 3 bases at V and 4 bases at J, with 12 bases between. The germline CDR1 and CDR2 sequences are MNHNS and SASEGT. This CDR3 comprises 14 residues. The CDR3 is CASSDPTVLYGYTF. Written as DNA, the CDR3 is TGTGCCAGCAGTGACCCGACGGTTCTCTATGGCTACACCTTC.

V is TRBV6-7 and J is TRBJ2-7; D possibly corresponds to TRBD1 (6 bases). TRBV6-7 is annotated as an ORF whose role is uncertain. V was pared by 6 bases and J by 2 bases, with 17 bases between. This CDR3 is 15 amino acids long. The CDR3 is CASRRTGGQTYEQYF. DNA of the CDR3: TGTGCCAGCAGACGTACCGGAGGACAGACCTACGAGCAGTACTTC.

The chain combines TRBV4-1 with TRBJ1-4, with D maybe TRBD1 (5 bases). Germline CDR1 MGHRA, CDR2 YSYEKL. The CDR3 has 17 residues. Trimming removed 1 base from V and 7 bases from J, with 19 bases in between. CDR3 DNA sequence: TGCGCCAGCAGCCAAGCCGAATGGGCAGGGAAGTCTGAAAAACTGTTTTTT. This encodes CASSQAEWAGKSEKLFF.